Below are 5 T cell receptor beta chains sequenced from a single sample in a study of draining lymph node invasion in breast cancer. Each CDR3 protein is one row after TCRdb ran MiXCR on the bulk RNA-seq reads. The sample has approximately 3,100 distinct CDR3 sequences, approximately 50% seen once; the top ten hold 3.4%. Cells sorted as CD4+ CD45RA- CD25high were taken as memory regulatory T cells. Input material: sorted memory Tregs from a lymph node. The receptors were sampled from a female donor with luminal breast cancer.

The chain recombines TRBV12-3 or TRBV12-4 with TRBJ1-5; D is unresolved. Trimming shortened V by 6 bases and J by 6 bases, and 15 bases separated the two germline ends. CDR3 length: 14 amino acids. The CDR3: CASSPRESIQPQHF. The CDR3 coding sequence is TGTGCCAGCAGCCCGCGGGAGTCGATTCAGCCCCAGCATTTT.

There are a few counts of this clonotype. The chain recombines TRBV20-1 with TRBJ2-7; 7 bases match TRBD2. Unmatched junction bases numbered 14, after V lost 0 bases and J lost 6 bases. The CDR3 totals 16 residues. Germline V gene data show CDR1 as DFQATT and CDR2 as SNEGSKA (reference sequence). The CDR3, as DNA: TGCAGTGCTAGAGATGCATCGGGAGGAACGGGAATCGAGCAGTACTTC. Translated: CSARDASGGTGIEQYF.

The chain is built from TRBV3-1 and TRBJ1-6; D ambiguous. This CDR3 is built from 19 residues. The V and J ends lost 0 bases and 0 bases respectively, with 15 bases between them. Germline CDR1 and CDR2: LGHDT and YNNKEL (reference sequence). The CDR3 loop reads CASSQDQWGAGSYNSPLHF. DNA of the CDR3: TGTGCCAGCAGCCAAGATCAGTGGGGTGCAGGCTCCTATAATTCACCCCTCCACTTT.

This chain uses TRBV20-1 with TRBJ1-1; D ambiguous. Germline CDR1 DFQATT, CDR2 SNEGSKA (reference sequence). This CDR3 spans 13 amino acids. V shed 3 bases and J shed 4 bases, with 12 bases lying between them. The chain's CDR3 is CSARVEGGTEAFF. In DNA form, the CDR3 reads TGCAGTGCTAGGGTCGAGGGAGGCACTGAAGCTTTCTTT.

This clonotype has just a few counts. V gene TRBV5-1 combines with J gene TRBJ1-4; D uncertain. The V gene's germline CDR1 is SGHRS and CDR2 YFSETQ. The V end was cut by 4 bases, the J end by 5 bases, with 12 bases between. This CDR3 is 14 amino acids long. CDR3 in DNA: TGCGCCAGCAGCCCCGGACGGGGAAATGAAAAACTGTTTTTT. Its translation is CASSPGRGNEKLFF. Together with reference TRBV5-1 and TRBJ1-4, the CDR3 gives the full variable domain: KAGVTQTPRYLIKTRGQQVTLSCSPISGHRSVSWYQQTPGQGLQFLFEYFSETQRNKGNFPGRFSGRQFSNSRSEMNVSTLELGDSALYLCASSPGRGNEKLFFGSGTQLSVL.